These T cell receptor beta chains were read from a single sample in a study of tumor and adjacent non-tumor tissue in lung cancer. TCRdb reprocessed the multiplex PCR reads via MiXCR and lists one record per CDR3 protein. The sample has about 86,000 distinct CDR3 sequences; around 80% are singletons. The sequencing sample was made of distant non-tumor lung tissue. These TCRs come from a woman aged 45 to 65 with non-small cell lung cancer. Both conserved end residues are part of each CDR3. The order of the fields is J gene, V gene, clone size, D gene, CDR3 protein, CDR3 DNA. A D gene is named only where the DNA matches it firmly. Expanded clones get a size class; other rows say once, few or many, or leave the size out.

>TRBJ2-7|TRBV7-8|few|NA
CGSRHPVDYEQYF
TGTGGCAGCAGGCACCCCGTGGACTACGAGCAGTACTTC
>TRBJ2-1|TRBV4-1|NA|NA
CASSPDRGCSNEQFF
TGCGCAAGCAGCCCCGACCGGGGGTGCTCCAATGAGCAGTTCTTC
>TRBJ2-2|TRBV6-1|NA|NA
CAVNRGSGYTGELFF
TGTGCCGTGAATAGGGGAAGCGGGTACACCGGGGAGCTGTTTTTT
>TRBJ2-3|TRBV5-5|NA|NA
CASSHPHRPPTDTQYF
TGTGCCAGCAGCCACCCACACAGACCACCTACAGATACGCAGTATTTT
>TRBJ2-1|TRBV12-3/TRBV12-4|NA|NA
CASSHLRLVGEQFF
TGTGCCAGCAGCCACCTGAGACTTGTGGGTGAGCAGTTCTTC
>TRBJ1-2|TRBV18|NA|NA
CASSPDGQHGYTF
TGTGCCAGCTCACCAGATGGACAGCACGGCTACACCTTC
>TRBJ1-5|TRBV11-2|NA|NA
CASNSENGGALHF
TGTGCCAGCAACTCAGAGAACGGGGGGGCCCTGCATTTT
>TRBJ2-7|TRBV11-2|NA|NA
CAISMTDTAYEQYF
TGTGCAATCAGCATGACGGACACTGCCTACGAGCAGTACTTC
>TRBJ2-3|TRBV20-1|NA|NA
CSVRDPGTSTDTQYF
TGCAGTGTTAGAGACCCCGGGACTAGCACAGATACGCAGTATTTT
>TRBJ2-1|TRBV12-3/TRBV12-4|NA|TRBD2
CASSLDRAGWPQEQFF
TGTGCCAGCAGTTTAGATCGAGCGGGATGGCCTCAGGAGCAGTTCTTC
>TRBJ2-5|TRBV29-1|NA|NA
CGAASGSLSETQYF
TGCGGCGCTGCGTCAGGGTCGTTGTCGGAGACCCAGTACTTC
>TRBJ1-1|TRBV6-2/TRBV6-3|NA|NA
CASSYSLLNPLKMNTETFF
TGTGCCAGCAGTTACTCCCTACTCAACCCGTTGAAGATGAACACTGAAACTTTCTTT
>TRBJ1-1|TRBV10-3|many|TRBD1
CAISESTGFGAEAFF
TGTGCCATCAGTGAGTCGACAGGGTTTGGAGCTGAAGCTTTCTTT
>TRBJ2-2|TRBV28|once|NA
CVSSFVGAVTSGELFF
TGTGTCAGCAGTTTTGTTGGGGCGGTTACGTCAGGGGAGCTGTTTTTT
>TRBJ2-1|TRBV20-1|NA|TRBD2
CSARDSSGRGSYNEQFF
TGCAGTGCTAGAGATAGCAGCGGGAGAGGGTCCTACAATGAGCAGTTCTTC
>TRBJ2-1|TRBV5-4|NA|TRBD2
CASTGGAQSYKEQFF
TGTGCCAGCACCGGGGGGGCCCAATCCTACAAAGAGCAATTCTTC
>TRBJ2-2|TRBV5-1|NA|NA
CASSLSGRVVGELLF
TGCGCCAGCAGCTTGAGTGGGCGAGTCGTAGGGGAGCTGTTATTT
>TRBJ2-7|TRBV5-1|NA|TRBD2
CASSPKSGIESYNEQYF
TGCGCCAGCAGCCCAAAAAGCGGGATTGAATCCTACAATGAGCAGTACTTC
>TRBJ2-4|TRBV10-3|many|TRBD2
CAISPGGLAKNIQYF
TGTGCCATCAGCCCGGGGGGTCTAGCCAAAAACATTCAGTACTTC
>TRBJ2-1|TRBV29-1|NA|TRBD2
CSAKKREGYEQFF
TGCAGTGCCAAGAAGCGGGAGGGATATGAGCAGTTCTTC
>TRBJ2-2|TRBV29-1|NA|NA
CSVDAGGTWDLGLFF
TGCAGCGTTGACGCTGGCGGGACATGGGATTTAGGGCTGTTTTTT
>TRBJ2-5|TRBV4-1|many|NA
CASSRGWGEETQYF
TGCGCCAGCAGCCGTGGCTGGGGCGAGGAGACCCAGTACTTC
>TRBJ2-5|TRBV5-1|NA|NA
CASSPARTRQETQYF
TGCGCCAGCAGTCCGGCACGGACACGGCAAGAGACCCAGTACTTC
>TRBJ2-2|TRBV6-5|many|TRBD2
CASSAGGGELFF
TGTGCCAGCAGCGCGGGAGGCGGGGAGCTGTTTTTT